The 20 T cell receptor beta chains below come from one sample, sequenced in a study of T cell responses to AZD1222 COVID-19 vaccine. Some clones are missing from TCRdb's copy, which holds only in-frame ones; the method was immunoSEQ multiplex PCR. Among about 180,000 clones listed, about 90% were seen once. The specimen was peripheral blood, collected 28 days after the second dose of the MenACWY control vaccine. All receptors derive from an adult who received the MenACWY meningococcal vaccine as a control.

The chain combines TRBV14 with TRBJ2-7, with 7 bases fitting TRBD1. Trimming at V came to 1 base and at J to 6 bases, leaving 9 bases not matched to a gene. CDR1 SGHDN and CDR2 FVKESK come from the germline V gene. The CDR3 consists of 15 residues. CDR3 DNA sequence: TGTGCCAGCAGCCAAGGCCCCGGACAGGCTGGCGAGCAGTACTTC. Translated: CASSQGPGQAGEQYF.

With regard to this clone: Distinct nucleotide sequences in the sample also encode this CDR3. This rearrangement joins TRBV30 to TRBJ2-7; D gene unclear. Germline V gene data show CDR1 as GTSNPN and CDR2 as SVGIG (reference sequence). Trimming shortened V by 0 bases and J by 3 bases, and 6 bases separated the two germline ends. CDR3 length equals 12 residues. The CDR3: CAWSVSGYEQYF. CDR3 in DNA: TGTGCCTGGAGTGTAAGTGGCTACGAGCAGTACTTC. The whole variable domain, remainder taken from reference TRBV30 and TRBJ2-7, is SQTIHQWPATLVQPVGSPLSLECTVEGTSNPNLYWYRQAAGRGLQLLFYSVGIGQISSEVPQNLSASRPQDRQFILSSKKLLLSDSGFYLCAWSVSGYEQYFGPGTRLTVT.

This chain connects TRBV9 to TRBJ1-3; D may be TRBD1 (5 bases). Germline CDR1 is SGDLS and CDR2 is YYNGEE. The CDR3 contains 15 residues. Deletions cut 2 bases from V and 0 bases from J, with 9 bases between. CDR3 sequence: CASSVQDNSGNTIYF. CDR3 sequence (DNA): TGTGCCAGCAGCGTTCAGGACAACTCTGGAAACACCATATATTTT.

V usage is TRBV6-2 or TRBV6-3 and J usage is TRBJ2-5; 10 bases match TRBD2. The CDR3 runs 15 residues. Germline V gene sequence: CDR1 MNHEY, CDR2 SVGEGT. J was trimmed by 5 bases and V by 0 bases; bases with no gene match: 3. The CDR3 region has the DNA TGTGCCAGCAGTTACTCGGCTAGCGGGAGTGAGACCCAGTACTTC. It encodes CASSYSASGSETQYF.

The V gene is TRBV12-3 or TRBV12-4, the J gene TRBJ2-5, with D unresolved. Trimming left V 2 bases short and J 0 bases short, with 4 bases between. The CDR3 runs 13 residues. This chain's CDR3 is CASSLLNQETQYF. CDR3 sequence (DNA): TGTGCCAGCAGTTTATTGAACCAAGAGACCCAGTACTTC.

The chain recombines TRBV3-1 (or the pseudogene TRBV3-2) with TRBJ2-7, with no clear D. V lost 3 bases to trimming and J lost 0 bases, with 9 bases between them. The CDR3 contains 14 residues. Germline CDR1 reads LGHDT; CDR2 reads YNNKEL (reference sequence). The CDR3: CASSHLSSSYEQYF. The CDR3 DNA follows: TGTGCCAGCAGCCACCTGTCGAGCTCCTACGAGCAGTACTTC.

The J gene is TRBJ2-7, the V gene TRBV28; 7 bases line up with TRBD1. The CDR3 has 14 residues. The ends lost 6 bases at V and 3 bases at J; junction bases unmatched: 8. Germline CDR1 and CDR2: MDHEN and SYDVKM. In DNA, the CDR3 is TGTGCCAGCAGGCCCCTGGGACAGTACTACGAGCAGTACTTC. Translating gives CASRPLGQYYEQYF.

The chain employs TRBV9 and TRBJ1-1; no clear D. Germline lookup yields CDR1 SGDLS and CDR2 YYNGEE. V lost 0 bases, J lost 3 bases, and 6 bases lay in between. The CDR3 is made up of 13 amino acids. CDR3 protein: CASSVVWDTEAFF. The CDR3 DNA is TGTGCCAGCAGCGTAGTTTGGGACACTGAAGCTTTCTTT.

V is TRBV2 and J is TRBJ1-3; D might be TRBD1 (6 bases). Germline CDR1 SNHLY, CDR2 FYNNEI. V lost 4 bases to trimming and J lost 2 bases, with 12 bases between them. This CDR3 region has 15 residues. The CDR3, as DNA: TGTGCCAGCAGTGCAAGCAGGGGCCCTGGAAACACCATATATTTT. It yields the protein CASSASRGPGNTIYF.

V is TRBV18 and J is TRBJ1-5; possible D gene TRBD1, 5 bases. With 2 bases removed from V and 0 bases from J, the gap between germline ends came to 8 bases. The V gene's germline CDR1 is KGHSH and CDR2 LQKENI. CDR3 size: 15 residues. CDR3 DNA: TGTGCCAGCTCACCAGGCAGGGATAGCAATCAGCCCCAGCATTTT. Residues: CASSPGRDSNQPQHF.

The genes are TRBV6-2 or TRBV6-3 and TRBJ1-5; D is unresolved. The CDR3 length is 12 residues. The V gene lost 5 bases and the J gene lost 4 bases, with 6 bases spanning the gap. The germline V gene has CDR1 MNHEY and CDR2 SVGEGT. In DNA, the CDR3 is TGTGCCAGCAGTACATCGAATCAGCCCCAGCATTTT. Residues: CASSTSNQPQHF.

CDR3 region: CASRKGPNTGELFF. The CDR3 nucleotides read TGTGCCAGTAGAAAGGGGCCGAACACCGGGGAGCTGTTTTTT. The V gene is TRBV19, the J gene TRBJ2-2; tentative D call: TRBD1 (5 bases). Germline assignment: CDR1 LNHDA and CDR2 SQIVND (reference sequence). Deletions cut 6 bases from V and 0 bases from J, with 8 bases between. This CDR3 spans 14 amino acids. The whole variable domain, remainder taken from reference TRBV19 and TRBJ2-2, is DGGITQSPKYLFRKEGQNVTLSCEQNLNHDAMYWYRQDPGQGLRLIYYSQIVNDFQKGDIAEGYSVSREKKESFPLTVTSAQKNPTAFYLCASRKGPNTGELFFGEGSRLTVL.

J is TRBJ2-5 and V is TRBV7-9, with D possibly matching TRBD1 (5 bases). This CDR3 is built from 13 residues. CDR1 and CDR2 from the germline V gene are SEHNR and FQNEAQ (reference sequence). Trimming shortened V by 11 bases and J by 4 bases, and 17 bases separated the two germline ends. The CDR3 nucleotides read TGTGCCCTCGCTAGGGGAAGTGGAGAGACCCAGTACTTC. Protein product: CALARGSGETQYF. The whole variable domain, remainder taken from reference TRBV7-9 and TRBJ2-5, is DTGVSQNPRHKITKRGQNVTFRCDPISEHNRLYWYRQTLGQGPEFLTYFQNEAQLEKSRLLSDRFSAERPKGSFSTLEIQRTEQGDSAMYLCALARGSGETQYFGPGTRLLVL.

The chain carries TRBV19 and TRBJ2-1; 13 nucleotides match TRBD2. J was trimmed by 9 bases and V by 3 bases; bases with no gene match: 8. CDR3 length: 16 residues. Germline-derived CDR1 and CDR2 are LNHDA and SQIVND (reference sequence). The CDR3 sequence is CASSIVTSGRVGEQFF. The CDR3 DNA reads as TGTGCCAGTAGTATCGTTACTAGCGGGAGGGTCGGTGAGCAGTTCTTC.

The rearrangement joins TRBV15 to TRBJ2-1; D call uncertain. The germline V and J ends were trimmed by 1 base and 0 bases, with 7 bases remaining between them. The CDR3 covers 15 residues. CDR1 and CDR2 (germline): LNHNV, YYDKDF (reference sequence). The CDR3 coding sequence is TGTGCCACCAGCAGAGGTATTATCTCCTACAATGAGCAGTTCTTC. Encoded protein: CATSRGIISYNEQFF.

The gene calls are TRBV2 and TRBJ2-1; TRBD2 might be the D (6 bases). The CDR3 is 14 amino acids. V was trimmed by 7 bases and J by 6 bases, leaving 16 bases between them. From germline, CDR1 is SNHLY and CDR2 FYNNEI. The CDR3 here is CASTLEGTSNEQFF. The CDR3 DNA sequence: TGTGCCAGCACGCTCGAGGGGACTTCCAATGAGCAGTTCTTC.

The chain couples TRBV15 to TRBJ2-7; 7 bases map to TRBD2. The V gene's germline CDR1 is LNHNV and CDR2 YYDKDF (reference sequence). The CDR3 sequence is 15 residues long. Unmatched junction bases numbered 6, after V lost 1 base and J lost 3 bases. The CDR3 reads CATSRGPSGSYEQYF. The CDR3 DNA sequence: TGTGCCACCAGCAGAGGCCCTAGCGGCAGCTACGAGCAGTACTTC.

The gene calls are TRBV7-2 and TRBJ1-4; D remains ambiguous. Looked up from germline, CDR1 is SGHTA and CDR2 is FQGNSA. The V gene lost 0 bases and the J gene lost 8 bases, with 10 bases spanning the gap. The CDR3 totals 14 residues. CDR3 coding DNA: TGTGCCAGCAGCTTAGCAGGGAGTAGGGAAAAACTGTTTTTT. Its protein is CASSLAGSREKLFF.

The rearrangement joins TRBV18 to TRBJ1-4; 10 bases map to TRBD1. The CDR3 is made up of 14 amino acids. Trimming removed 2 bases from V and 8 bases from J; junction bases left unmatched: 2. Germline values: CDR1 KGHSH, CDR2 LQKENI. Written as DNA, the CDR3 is TGTGCCAGCTCACCAGCGGGACAGGGGGAAAAACTGTTTTTT. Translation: CASSPAGQGEKLFF.

CDR3 sequence: CATSRGRRAETQYF. The CDR3 DNA reads TGTGCCACCAGCAGAGGGAGGAGGGCAGAGACCCAGTACTTC. V usage is TRBV15 and J usage is TRBJ2-5, with D perhaps matching TRBD2 (6 bases). V was clipped by 1 base and J by 4 bases, with 10 bases between them. The CDR3 length is 14 residues. Germline CDR1 and CDR2: LNHNV and YYDKDF (reference sequence).